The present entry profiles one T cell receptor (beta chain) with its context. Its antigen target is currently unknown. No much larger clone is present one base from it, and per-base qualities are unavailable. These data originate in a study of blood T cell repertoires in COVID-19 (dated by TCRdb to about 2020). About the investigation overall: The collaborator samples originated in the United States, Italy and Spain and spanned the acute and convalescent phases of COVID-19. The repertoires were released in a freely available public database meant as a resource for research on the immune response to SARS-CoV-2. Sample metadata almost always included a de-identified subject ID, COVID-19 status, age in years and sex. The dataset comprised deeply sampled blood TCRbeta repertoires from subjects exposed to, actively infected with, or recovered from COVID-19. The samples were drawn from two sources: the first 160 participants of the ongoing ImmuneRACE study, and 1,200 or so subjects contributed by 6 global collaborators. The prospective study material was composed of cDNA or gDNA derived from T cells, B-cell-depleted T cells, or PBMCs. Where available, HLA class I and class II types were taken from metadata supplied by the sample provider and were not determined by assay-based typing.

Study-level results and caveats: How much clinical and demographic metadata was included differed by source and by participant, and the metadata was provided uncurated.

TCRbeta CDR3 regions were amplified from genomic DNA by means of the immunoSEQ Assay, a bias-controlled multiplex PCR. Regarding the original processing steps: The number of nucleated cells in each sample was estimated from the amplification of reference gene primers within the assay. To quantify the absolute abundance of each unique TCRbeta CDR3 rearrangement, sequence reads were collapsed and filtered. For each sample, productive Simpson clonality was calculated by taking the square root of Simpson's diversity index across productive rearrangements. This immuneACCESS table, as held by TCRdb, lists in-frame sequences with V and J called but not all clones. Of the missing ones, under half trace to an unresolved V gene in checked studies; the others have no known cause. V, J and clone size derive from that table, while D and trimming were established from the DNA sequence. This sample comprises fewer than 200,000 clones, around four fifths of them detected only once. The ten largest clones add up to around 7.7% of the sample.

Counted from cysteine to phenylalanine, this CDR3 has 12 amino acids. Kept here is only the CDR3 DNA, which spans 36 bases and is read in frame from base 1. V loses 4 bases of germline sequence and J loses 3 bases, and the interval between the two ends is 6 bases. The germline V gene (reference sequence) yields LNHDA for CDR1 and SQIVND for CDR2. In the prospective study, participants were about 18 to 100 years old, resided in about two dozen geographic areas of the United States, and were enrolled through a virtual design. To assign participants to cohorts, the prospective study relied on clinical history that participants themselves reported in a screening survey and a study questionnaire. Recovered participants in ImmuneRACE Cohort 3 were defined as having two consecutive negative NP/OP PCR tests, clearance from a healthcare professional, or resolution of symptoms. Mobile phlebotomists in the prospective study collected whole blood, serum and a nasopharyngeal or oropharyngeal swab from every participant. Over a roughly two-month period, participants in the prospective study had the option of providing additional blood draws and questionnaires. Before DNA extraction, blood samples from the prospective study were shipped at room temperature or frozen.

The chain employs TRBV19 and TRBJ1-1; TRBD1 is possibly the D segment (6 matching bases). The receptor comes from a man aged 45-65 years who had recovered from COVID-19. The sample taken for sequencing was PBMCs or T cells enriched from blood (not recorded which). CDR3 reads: CASSNRDTEAFF. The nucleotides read TGTGCCAGTAGTAACAGGGACACTGAAGCTTTCTTT. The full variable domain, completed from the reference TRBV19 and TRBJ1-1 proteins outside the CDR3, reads DGGITQSPKYLFRKEGQNVTLSCEQNLNHDAMYWYRQDPGQGLRLIYYSQIVNDFQKGDIAEGYSVSREKKESFPLTVTSAQKNPTAFYLCASSNRDTEAFFGQGTRLTVV.